Listed below are T cell receptor beta chains from one sample, sequenced in a study of T cells in localized non-small cell lung cancer. Some clones are missing from TCRdb's copy, which holds only in-frame ones; the method was immunoSEQ multiplex PCR. The table records approximately 28,000 clones, over 80% of them present only once. Sequenced here: peripheral blood mononuclear cells, sampled before any cancer treatment. All receptors derive from a woman between 35 and 75 years old with stage III lung adenocarcinoma. Each CDR3 is given with its conserved first and last residue. D genes are given only for firm matches. Clone size is given for some rows only: seen once, a few or many times, or a class if the clone is expanded.

clone size	D gene	V gene	J gene	CDR3 DNA	CDR3 protein
NA	NA	TRBV28	TRBJ1-5	TGTGCCAGCAGTTACAGCGGGGAGGGGCGGAATCAGCCCCAGCATTTT	CASSYSGEGRNQPQHF
NA	NA	TRBV5-4	TRBJ2-6	TGTGCCAGCAGCTCAGTGTTACCCTTTGGGGCCAACGTCCTGACTTTC	CASSSVLPFGANVLTF
NA	TRBD1	TRBV2	TRBJ2-2	TGTGCCAGCGTAACCGGGACAGCAACCGGGGAGCTGTTTTTT	CASVTGTATGELFF
NA	NA	TRBV14	TRBJ1-2	TGTGCCAGCAGCCAAGAGCGACAAGGCGGCTACACCTTC	CASSQERQGGYTF
NA	TRBD1	TRBV30	TRBJ2-3	TGTGCCTGGATGTGGGACAGGGGAGGGATTAGCACAGATACGCAGTATTTT	CAWMWDRGGISTDTQYF
NA	TRBD2	TRBV18	TRBJ2-3	TGTGCCAGCTCACCACTAGCGGGAGAGGCAGATACGCAGTATTTT	CASSPLAGEADTQYF
NA	TRBD1	TRBV7-9	TRBJ1-6	TGTGCCAGCAGCTTAACAGGGGATTCACCCCTCCACTTT	CASSLTGDSPLHF
NA	NA	TRBV6-6	TRBJ2-5	TGTGCCAGCAGCTTTTTAACCCAAAGCACCCAGTACTTC	CASSFLTQSTQYF
NA	NA	TRBV29-1	TRBJ2-3	TGCAGCGTTATGGGCAGGGGAAGAGATACGCAGTATTTT	CSVMGRGRDTQYF
NA	NA	TRBV6-5	TRBJ2-7	TGTGCCAGCAGTTCCGTCTCCTACGAGCAGTACTTC	CASSSVSYEQYF
NA	TRBD1	TRBV7-2	TRBJ2-5	TGTGCCAGCAGCCCGGGACAGCAAGAGACCCAGTACTTC	CASSPGQQETQYF
NA	NA	TRBV19	TRBJ2-3	TGTGCCAGTAGTGCGCCTATATCGTGGGGTTTGAGGACAGATACGCAGTATTTT	CASSAPISWGLRTDTQYF
NA	NA	TRBV5-1	TRBJ1-4	TGCGCCAGCAGCTTGACTCCAAATGAAAAACTGTTTTTT	CASSLTPNEKLFF
NA	TRBD1	TRBV27	TRBJ1-2	TGTGCCAGCAGGTTTGCAGGGGGCGGGTATGGCTACACCTTC	CASRFAGGGYGYTF
NA	NA	TRBV6-1	TRBJ1-2	TGTGCCAGTGGACCACAGGGACCCTATGGCTACACCTTC	CASGPQGPYGYTF
NA	TRBD1	TRBV5-8	TRBJ2-2	TGTGCCAGCAGCCGACAGGGGGGTTACACCGGGGAGCTGTTTTTT	CASSRQGGYTGELFF
NA	NA	TRBV7-2	TRBJ2-3	TGTGCCAGCACCCCGGGACGGGGGACAGATACGCAGTATTTT	CASTPGRGTDTQYF
NA	NA	TRBV27	TRBJ2-3	TGTGCCAGCAGTTTGTGGGGGAGATCAACAGATACGCAGTATTTT	CASSLWGRSTDTQYF
NA	TRBD2	TRBV7-9	TRBJ2-3	TGTGCCAGCAGCTTGTCTAGCGGGAGCACAGATACGCAGTATTTT	CASSLSSGSTDTQYF
NA	TRBD2	TRBV11-2	TRBJ2-1	TGTGCCAGCAGCGAGGGCGGGAGGGTCTTGGATGAGCAGTTCTTC	CASSEGGRVLDEQFF
NA	TRBD2	TRBV7-9	TRBJ2-3	TGTGCCAGCAGCCTATCTAGCGGGAGCACAGATACGCAGTATTTT	CASSLSSGSTDTQYF
NA	TRBD1	TRBV11-3	TRBJ2-1	TGTGCCAGCAGCCTTGGACAGGGGGCGTACAATGAGCAGTTCTTC	CASSLGQGAYNEQFF
NA	NA	TRBV6-5	TRBJ1-1	TGTGCCAGCAGTCCCACACCGAACACTGAAGCTTTCTTT	CASSPTPNTEAFF
NA	TRBD1	TRBV18	TRBJ1-4	TGTGCCAGCTCACCTCCGGGACAGGGGGGACCTAATGAAAAACTGTTTTTT	CASSPPGQGGPNEKLFF
NA	TRBD1	TRBV10-1	TRBJ2-1	TGCGCCAGCAGTCCGGGACAGGGTACCAATGAGCAGTTCTTC	CASSPGQGTNEQFF
NA	TRBD2	TRBV7-9	TRBJ2-5	TGTGCCAGCAGCCCCTACATTGGGACTAGCGGACGGGGGGGAGAGACCCAGTACTTC	CASSPYIGTSGRGGETQYF
once	NA	TRBV9	TRBJ2-1	TGTGCCAGCAGCGTATCCCCCTACGGCTACAATGAGCAGTTCTTC	CASSVSPYGYNEQFF
NA	TRBD1	TRBV6-1	TRBJ2-1	TGTGCCAGCAGAGGACAGGGTTACAATGAGCAGTTCTTC	CASRGQGYNEQFF
NA	TRBD1	TRBV7-8	TRBJ2-2	TGTGCCAGCAGCTTAGGAGGACAGGGGAAGCCCGGGGAGCTGTTTTTT	CASSLGGQGKPGELFF
NA	NA	TRBV9	TRBJ2-2	TGTGCCAGCAGCCCCAGGGGTAGCGGGGAGCTGTTTTTT	CASSPRGSGELFF
few	NA	TRBV5-1	TRBJ2-1	TGCGCCAGCAGCTTGGTGAGGGGAGGATACAATGAGCAGTTCTTC	CASSLVRGGYNEQFF
NA	TRBD2	TRBV4-2	TRBJ2-7	TGTGCCAGCAGCCAAGTGATAGACGGGGGGATCTCCTACGAGCAGTACTTC	CASSQVIDGGISYEQYF
NA	TRBD1	TRBV6-5	TRBJ1-1	TGTGCCAGCAGCAGGGGGTGGAACACTGAAGCTTTCTTT	CASSRGWNTEAFF
once	TRBD1	TRBV9	TRBJ1-5	TGTGCCAGCAGTACCGGGCAGGGGGGTTATAGCAATCAGCCCCAGCATTTT	CASSTGQGGYSNQPQHF
NA	NA	TRBV7-6	TRBJ2-5	TGTGCCAGCAGCTTAGGGGACCAAGAGACCCAGTACTTC	CASSLGDQETQYF
NA	NA	TRBV21-1	TRBJ1-2	TGTGCCAGCAGCAAAGTTCCTGGAGGCTACACCTTC	CASSKVPGGYTF
NA	NA	TRBV9	TRBJ2-7	TGTGCCAGCAGCGTAGACCTGGACACCTCCTACGAGCAGTACTTC	CASSVDLDTSYEQYF
NA	NA	TRBV7-2	TRBJ2-5	TGTGCCAGCAGCTTGGGGACCAAAGAGACCCAGTACTTC	CASSLGTKETQYF
once	NA	TRBV5-8	TRBJ1-2	TGTGCCAGCAGCGCAGTGCGGGAGCCTCGAACTTATGGCTACACCTTC	CASSAVREPRTYGYTF
NA	NA	TRBV19	TRBJ1-1	TGTGCCAGTGCCACACTTCTAGGTGATGAAGCTTTCTTT	CASATLLGDEAFF
NA	TRBD1	TRBV10-3	TRBJ1-1	TGTGCCATCAGTGAACAGGGACAGGCGCTCGAAGCTTTCTTT	CAISEQGQALEAFF